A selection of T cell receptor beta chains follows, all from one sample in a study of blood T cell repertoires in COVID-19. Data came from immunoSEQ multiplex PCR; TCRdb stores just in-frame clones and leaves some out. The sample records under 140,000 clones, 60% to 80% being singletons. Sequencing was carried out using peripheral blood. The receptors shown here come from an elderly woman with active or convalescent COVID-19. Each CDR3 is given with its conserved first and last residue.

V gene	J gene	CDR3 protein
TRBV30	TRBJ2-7	CAWSRDYEQYF
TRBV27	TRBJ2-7	CASSFSIAGTSYEQYF
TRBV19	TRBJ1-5	CAGGGTGGNGQPQHF
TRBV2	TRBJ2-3	CASSFSGLEYF
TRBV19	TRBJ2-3	CASSMRRGDTQYF
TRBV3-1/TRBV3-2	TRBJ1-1	CASSPRVRDTEAFF
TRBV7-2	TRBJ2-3	CASSSGDRDGTDTQYF
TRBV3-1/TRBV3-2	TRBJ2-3	CASSQKFRQGNTDTQYF
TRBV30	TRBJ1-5	CACQDGYQPQHF
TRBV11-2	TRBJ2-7	CASSPGWVTYEQYF
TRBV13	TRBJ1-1	CASSFLDRRDTEAFF
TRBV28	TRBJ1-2	CASSSTGTGGLYGYTF
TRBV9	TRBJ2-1	CASRERLARSSYNEQFF
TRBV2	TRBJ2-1	CASSPTGDEQFF
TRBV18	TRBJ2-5	CASSHRDQETQYF
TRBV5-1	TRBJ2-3	CASSLAAGVADTQYF
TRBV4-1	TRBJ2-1	CASSQAESSYNEQFF
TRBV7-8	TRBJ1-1	CASSSTGASAAFF
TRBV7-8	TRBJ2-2	CASSLAGNTGELFF
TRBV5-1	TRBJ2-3	CASSSPSTSTDTQYF
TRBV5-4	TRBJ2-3	CASSLGGGGTDTQYF
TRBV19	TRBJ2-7	CASSIHGGQNEQYF
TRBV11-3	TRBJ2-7	CASSPVGREGYSYEQYF
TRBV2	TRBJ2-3	CASSAGTGLTDTQYF
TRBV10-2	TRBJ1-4	CASSEGSPNEKLFF
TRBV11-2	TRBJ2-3	CASSLVVGTDTQYF
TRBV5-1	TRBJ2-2	CASSSGQGWAGELFF
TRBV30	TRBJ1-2	CAWSPANYGYTF
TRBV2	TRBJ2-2	CASRKGAPDTGELFF
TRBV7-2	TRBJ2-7	CASSSTGFEQYF
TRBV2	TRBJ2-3	CASRRQFTDTQYF
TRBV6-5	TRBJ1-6	CASSPQGNSPLHF
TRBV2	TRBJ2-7	CASSESPYYEQYF
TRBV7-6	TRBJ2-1	CASSHTLLLRTSGLEQFF
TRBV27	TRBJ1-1	CASSQDRENTEAFF